The 14 T cell receptor beta chains listed next were all sequenced from one sample in a study of blood T cell repertoires in COVID-19. Some clones are missing from TCRdb's copy, which holds only in-frame ones; the method was immunoSEQ multiplex PCR. The sample shows around 86,000 clones, around 84% of them seen only once. Input material: peripheral blood. These receptors came from an elderly man with acute or convalescent COVID-19.

A note on this clone: The DNA is left out, because the CDR3 cannot be placed on it with certainty; the CDR3 is given as TCRdb lists it. This chain links TRBV19 with TRBJ2-6; the D call in the table, TRBD2, was not verified against the DNA. The CDR3 has 19 residues if both end residues are counted. Germline assignment: CDR1 LNHDA and CDR2 SQIVND (reference sequence). The CDR3 protein is CASSISFGNGVAGANVLTF.

This clone has just one count. The chain is built from TRBV5-1 and TRBJ1-1; TRBD1 agrees at 9 bases. Trimming at V came to 2 bases and at J to 6 bases, leaving 11 bases not matched to a gene. From germline, CDR1 is SGHRS and CDR2 YFSETQ. The CDR3 is 16 residues long. The CDR3 here is CASSLYRDRDRSEAFF. The CDR3 DNA reads TGCGCCAGCAGCTTATACCGGGACAGGGACAGGTCTGAAGCTTTCTTT.

The chain is built from TRBV7-2 and TRBJ2-5, with D unresolved. The CDR3 is 12 residues long. V was clipped by 4 bases and J by 5 bases, with 8 bases between them. Germline V gives CDR1 SGHTA, CDR2 FQGNSA. In DNA form, the CDR3 reads TGTGCCAGCAGCTCTTATATGGAGACCCAGTACTTC. This codes for CASSSYMETQYF.

The chain employs TRBV11-2 and TRBJ1-4; the D is unclear. CDR1 and CDR2 from the germline V gene are SGHAT and FQNNGV. V shed 3 bases and J shed 7 bases, with 12 bases lying between them. CDR3 length: 14 amino acids. CDR3 coding DNA: TGTGCCAGCAGCTTTGGTAGGAGAGGTGAAAAACTGTTTTTT. This gives the protein CASSFGRRGEKLFF. Together with reference TRBV11-2 and TRBJ1-4, the CDR3 gives the full variable domain: EAGVAQSPRYKIIEKRQSVAFWCNPISGHATLYWYQQILGQGPKLLIQFQNNGVVDDSQLPKDRFSAERLKGVDSTLKIQPAKLEDSAVYLCASSFGRRGEKLFFGSGTQLSVL.

V is TRBV7-6 and J is TRBJ2-7, with no clear D. Per the germline V gene, CDR1 is SGHVS and CDR2 is FNYEAQ. The V end was cut by 5 bases, the J end by 1 base, with 24 bases between. This CDR3 comprises 18 residues. The CDR3 protein is CASSARLILEGESYEQYF. The CDR3 DNA follows: TGTGCCAGCAGCGCCCGACTGATATTGGAAGGAGAGTCCTACGAGCAGTACTTC. The full variable domain, completed using reference TRBV7-6 and TRBJ2-7, is GAGVSQSPRYKVTKRGQDVALRCDPISGHVSLYWYRQALGQGPEFLTYFNYEAQQDKSGLPNDRFSAERPEGSISTLTIQRTEQRDSAMYRCASSARLILEGESYEQYFGPGTRLTVT.

The J gene is TRBJ1-5, the V gene TRBV7-8; D is undetermined. The germline V gene encodes CDR1 SGHVS and CDR2 FQNEAQ. Trimming shortened V by 0 bases and J by 6 bases, and 18 bases separated the two germline ends. This CDR3 spans 17 amino acids. CDR3 in amino acids: CASSLALTGRSSQPQHF. The CDR3 DNA sequence: TGTGCCAGCAGCTTAGCGCTAACTGGCAGGTCCAGTCAGCCCCAGCATTTT.

Points on this clone: The same CDR3 is also encoded by other DNA sequences in this sample. The rearrangement uses TRBV2 and TRBJ1-5, with 7 bases lining up with TRBD1. This CDR3 is 14 amino acids long. Germline CDR1 and CDR2: SNHLY and FYNNEI. V lost 6 bases and J lost 0; bases outside the gene matches: 2. CDR3 nucleotide sequence: TGTGCCAGCAGAGGGGACAGTAGCAATCAGCCCCAGCATTTT. It yields the protein CASRGDSSNQPQHF. Combining the CDR3 with reference TRBV2 and TRBJ1-5 gives the whole variable domain EPEVTQTPSHQVTQMGQEVILRCVPISNHLYFYWYRQILGQKVEFLVSFYNNEISEKSEIFDDQFSVERPDGSNFTLKIRSTKLEDSAMYFCASRGDSSNQPQHFGDGTRLSIL.

The gene calls are TRBV6-2 or TRBV6-3 and TRBJ2-7; no clear D. The germline V gene encodes CDR1 MNHEY and CDR2 SVGEGT. V was clipped by 5 bases and J by 5 bases, with 10 bases between them. This CDR3 spans 12 amino acids. Written as DNA, the CDR3 is TGTGCCAGCAGTCCCGCGGATGACGAGCAGTACTTC. This gives the protein CASSPADDEQYF.

V usage is TRBV7-9 and J usage is TRBJ2-5; TRBD2 matches at 11 bases. The ends lost 0 bases at V and 5 bases at J; junction bases unmatched: 5. Germline assignment: CDR1 SEHNR and CDR2 FQNEAQ (reference sequence). The CDR3 contains 16 residues. CDR3 coding DNA: TGTGCCAGCAGCTTAGCTAGCGGGAGGGCCGAGGAGACCCAGTACTTC. This sequence encodes CASSLASGRAEETQYF.

The rearrangement uses TRBV19 and TRBJ2-1, with a tentative D call TRBD1 (6 bases). This CDR3 is built from 15 residues. V was trimmed by 5 bases and J by 5 bases, leaving 16 bases between them. Germline V lookup: CDR1 LNHDA, CDR2 SQIVND (reference sequence). CDR3 nucleotides: TGTGCCAGTAGTTCCACAGGGTCCGGGGACAATGAGCAGTTCTTC. This gives the protein CASSSTGSGDNEQFF.

The chain uses TRBV5-1 and TRBJ2-5; 9 bases agree with TRBD2. The junction had 10 bases not matched to a gene; V was cut back by 2 bases and J by 5 bases. Per the germline V gene, CDR1 is SGHRS and CDR2 is YFSETQ. The CDR3 spans 16 residues. CDR3 residues: CASSFTSGSIRETQYF. DNA for the CDR3: TGCGCCAGCAGCTTTACTAGCGGGTCCATCCGCGAGACCCAGTACTTC. The full variable domain, with the rest looked up from reference TRBV5-1 and TRBJ2-5, is KAGVTQTPRYLIKTRGQQVTLSCSPISGHRSVSWYQQTPGQGLQFLFEYFSETQRNKGNFPGRFSGRQFSNSRSEMNVSTLELGDSALYLCASSFTSGSIRETQYFGPGTRLLVL.

CDR3 loop: CASSFNRSANYGYTF. The CDR3 DNA sequence: TGCGCCAGCAGCTTTAACAGGTCCGCTAACTATGGCTACACCTTC. The chain joins TRBV5-1 to TRBJ1-2; maybe TRBD1 (5 bases). V was shortened by 2 bases and J by 0 bases, with 11 bases between the two germline ends. Germline values: CDR1 SGHRS, CDR2 YFSETQ. This CDR3 is 15 amino acids long.

This sequence joins TRBV6-1 and TRBJ2-2; perhaps TRBD2 as D (5 bases). V was shortened by 1 base and J by 6 bases, with 9 bases between the two germline ends. CDR1 is MNHNS, CDR2 SASEGT, per germline. This CDR3 has 14 amino acids. For the CDR3, the DNA is TGTGCCAGCAGTGAAGACCCGCGGGCCGGGGAGCTGTTTTTT. Protein: CASSEDPRAGELFF.

This sequence joins TRBV6-5 and TRBJ2-4; D remains ambiguous. This CDR3 is 16 amino acids long. V dropped 2 bases and J dropped 0 bases, with 11 bases sitting between them. In germline, CDR1 is MNHEY, CDR2 SVGAGI. CDR3 DNA sequence: TGTGCCAGCAGTTACGCGCGTTCGCTAGCCAAAAACATTCAGTACTTC. Translating it yields CASSYARSLAKNIQYF.